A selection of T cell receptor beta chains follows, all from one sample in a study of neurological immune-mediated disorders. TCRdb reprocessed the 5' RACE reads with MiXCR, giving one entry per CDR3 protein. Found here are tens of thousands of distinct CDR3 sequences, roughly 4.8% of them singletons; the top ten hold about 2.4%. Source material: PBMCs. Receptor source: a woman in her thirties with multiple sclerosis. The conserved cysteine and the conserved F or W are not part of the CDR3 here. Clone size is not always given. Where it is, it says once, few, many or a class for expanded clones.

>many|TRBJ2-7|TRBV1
TSSQVDLVLRHYEQY
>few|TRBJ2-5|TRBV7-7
ASSLLPSLKETQY
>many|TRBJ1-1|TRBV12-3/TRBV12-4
ASSLAGAHTEAF
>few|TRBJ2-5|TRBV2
ASSERRNQY
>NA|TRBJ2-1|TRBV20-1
SARSSGGLNEQF
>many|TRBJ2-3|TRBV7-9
ASSSSYTQY
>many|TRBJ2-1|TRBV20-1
SARYPLRGNEQF
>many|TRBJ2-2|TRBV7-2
ASSWAGDPGELF
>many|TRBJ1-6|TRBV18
ASSPPNLDVVPLH
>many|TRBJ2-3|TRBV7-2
ASSRDRGTDTQY
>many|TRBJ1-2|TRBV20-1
SARPLQGTGYGYT
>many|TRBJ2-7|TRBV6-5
ASSLYSKQY
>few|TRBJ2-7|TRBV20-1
SARRGSSSYEQY
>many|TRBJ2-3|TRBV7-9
ASSLPPREAGTDTQY
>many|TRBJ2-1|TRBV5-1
ASSLRRQDSYNEQF
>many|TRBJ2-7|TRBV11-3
ASSLGGSTSGSHEQY
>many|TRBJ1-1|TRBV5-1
ASSLEYGVQSEAF
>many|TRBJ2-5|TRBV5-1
ASSGRQGGGLETQY
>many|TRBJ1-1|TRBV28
ASSFLGQVNTEAF
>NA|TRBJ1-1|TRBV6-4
ASSESDSAEAF
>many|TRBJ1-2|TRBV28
ASSNGREFF
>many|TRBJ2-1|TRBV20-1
SASRKRETLGSYNEQF
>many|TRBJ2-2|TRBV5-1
ASSLLANTGELF
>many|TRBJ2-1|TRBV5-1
ASRRGTSGSSDEQF
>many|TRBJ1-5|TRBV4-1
ASSQFRTPTSQPQH
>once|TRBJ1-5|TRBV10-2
ASSELGRPDNQPQH
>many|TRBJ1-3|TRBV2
ASSGGRGPGNTIY
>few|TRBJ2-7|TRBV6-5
ASSYAGPMGEQY
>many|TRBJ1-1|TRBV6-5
ASSYYRSMNTEAF
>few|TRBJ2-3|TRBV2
ASSQPPKNTQY
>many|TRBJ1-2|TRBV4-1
ASSRPVGTYNYGYT
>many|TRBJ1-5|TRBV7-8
ASSERDRGVFRNQPQH
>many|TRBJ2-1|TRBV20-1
SARAVGNEQF
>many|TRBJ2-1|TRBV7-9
ASSLVGDNEQF
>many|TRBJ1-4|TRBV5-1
ASSLSVTGQTEKLF
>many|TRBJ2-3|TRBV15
ATSFRDRATDTQY
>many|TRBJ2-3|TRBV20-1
SAIIGGWGLADTQY
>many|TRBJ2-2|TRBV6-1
ASSRPHDRANTGELF
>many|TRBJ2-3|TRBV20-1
SARGSDTQY
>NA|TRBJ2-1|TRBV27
ASSLTVWNEQF
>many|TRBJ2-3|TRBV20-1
SARDRLAGARTDTQY
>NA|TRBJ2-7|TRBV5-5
ASSLTGTGNYEQY
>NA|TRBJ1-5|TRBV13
ASSLGRGLRSNQPQH
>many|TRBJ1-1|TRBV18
ASSYGENTEAF
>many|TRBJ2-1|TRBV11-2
ASSLDWNVGTEQF
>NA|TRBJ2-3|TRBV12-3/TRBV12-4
ASSLYRGLAGALDTQY
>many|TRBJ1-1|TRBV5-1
ASNRGGAVTEAF
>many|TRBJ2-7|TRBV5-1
ASSLAPPYEQY
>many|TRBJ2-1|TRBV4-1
ASSPLHLVGVVDEQF
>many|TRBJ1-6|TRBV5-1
ASSRGHEYSPLH
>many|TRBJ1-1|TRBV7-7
ASSPGLAPFTEAF
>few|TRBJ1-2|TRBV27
ASSYRESRGGYT
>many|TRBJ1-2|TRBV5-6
ASSLPGGRGYYGYT
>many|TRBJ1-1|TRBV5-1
ASSPYQGRGNTEAF
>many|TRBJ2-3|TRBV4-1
ASSHTSVSPTTDTQY
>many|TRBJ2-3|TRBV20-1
SARDFLAGEFRTDTQY
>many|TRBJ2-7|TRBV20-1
SVSRDGSYEQY